Included here is one TCR beta chain sequence, with context. The antigen is not known. These data belong to a study of T cells after posttransplantation cyclophosphamide. General study points: TRB clonality was highly associated with recipient CMV seropositivity and reactivation. TRB overlap between skin or GI tissue T cells and blood was limited. Later blood repertoires were often dominated by clones from the donor CD8+ memory compartment.

The length of the CDR3 is 16 residues. The junction had 5 bases not matched to a gene; V was cut back by 2 bases and J by 5 bases. Germline CDR1 reads MNHEY; CDR2 reads SMNVEV (reference sequence). TCRdb's copy holds only in-frame clones and misses some; the assay was immunoSEQ multiplex PCR. The sample records about 16,000 clones, around 85% being singletons. Controls had myeloablative marrow grafts with methotrexate and calcineurin inhibitor, sampled at 1 year. The sequencing here drew on PBMCs, taken after allogeneic stem cell transplant with calcineurin inhibitor and methotrexate. This chain uses TRBV27 with TRBJ2-6, with 8 bases fitting TRBD1. The sequence was obtained from a female patient under 30 who received an allogeneic stem cell transplant from an unrelated donor, was CMV-positive, and had acute and chronic GVHD. Some T cells may possibly be graft donor cells. The CDR3 DNA follows: TGTGCCAGCAGTTTACTTTCAGGGGGCCGGGCCAACGTCCTGACTTTC. It is translated as CASSLLSGGRANVLTF.